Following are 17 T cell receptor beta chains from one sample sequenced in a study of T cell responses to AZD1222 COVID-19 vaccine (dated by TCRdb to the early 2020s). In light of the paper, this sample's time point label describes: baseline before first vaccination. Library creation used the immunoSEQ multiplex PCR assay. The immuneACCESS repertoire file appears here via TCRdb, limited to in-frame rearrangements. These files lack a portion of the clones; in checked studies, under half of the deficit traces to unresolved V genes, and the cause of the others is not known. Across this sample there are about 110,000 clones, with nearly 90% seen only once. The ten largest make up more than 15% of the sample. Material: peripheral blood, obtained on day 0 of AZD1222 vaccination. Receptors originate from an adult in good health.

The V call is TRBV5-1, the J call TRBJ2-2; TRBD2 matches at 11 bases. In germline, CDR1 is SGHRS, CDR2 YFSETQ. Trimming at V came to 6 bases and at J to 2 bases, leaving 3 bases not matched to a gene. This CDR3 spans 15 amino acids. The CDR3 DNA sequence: TGCGCCAGCACTCTAGCGGGAGGTAACACCGGGGAGCTGTTTTTT. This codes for CASTLAGGNTGELFF.

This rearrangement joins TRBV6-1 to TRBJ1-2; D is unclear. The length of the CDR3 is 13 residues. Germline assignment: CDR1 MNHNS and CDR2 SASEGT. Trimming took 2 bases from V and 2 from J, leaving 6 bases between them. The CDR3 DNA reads TGTGCCAGCAGTGAAAACAGCAACTATGGCTACACCTTC. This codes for CASSENSNYGYTF.

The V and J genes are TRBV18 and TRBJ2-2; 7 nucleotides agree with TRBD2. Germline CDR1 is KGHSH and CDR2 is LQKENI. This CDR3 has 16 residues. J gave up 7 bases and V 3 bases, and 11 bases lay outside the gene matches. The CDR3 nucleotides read TGTGCCAGCTCACCCTCGGGAGGACTTATAAACGGGGAGCTGTTTTTT. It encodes CASSPSGGLINGELFF.

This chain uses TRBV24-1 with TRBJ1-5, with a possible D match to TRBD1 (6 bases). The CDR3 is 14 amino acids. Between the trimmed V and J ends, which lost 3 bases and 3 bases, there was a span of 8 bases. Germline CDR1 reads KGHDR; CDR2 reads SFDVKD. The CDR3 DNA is TGTGCCACCAGTGATGTGGGGGCCAATCAGCCCCAGCATTTT. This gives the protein CATSDVGANQPQHF.

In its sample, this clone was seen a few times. The CDR3 sequence is CASSLSRGVGGYTF. The CDR3 DNA sequence: TGTGCCAGCAGTTTATCGAGAGGTGTCGGCGGCTACACCTTC. This rearrangement joins TRBV27 to TRBJ1-2; the D is unclear. Trimming pared 0 bases from V and 8 bases from J, leaving 13 bases between. The CDR3 extends over 14 amino acids. Germline CDR1 MNHEY, CDR2 SMNVEV (reference sequence).

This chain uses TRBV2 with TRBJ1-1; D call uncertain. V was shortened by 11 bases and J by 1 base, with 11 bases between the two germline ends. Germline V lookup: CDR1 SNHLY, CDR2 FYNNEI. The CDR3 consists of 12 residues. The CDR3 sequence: CAARARNTEAFF. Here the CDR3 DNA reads TGTGCCGCCCGGGCCCGGAACACTGAAGCTTTCTTT.

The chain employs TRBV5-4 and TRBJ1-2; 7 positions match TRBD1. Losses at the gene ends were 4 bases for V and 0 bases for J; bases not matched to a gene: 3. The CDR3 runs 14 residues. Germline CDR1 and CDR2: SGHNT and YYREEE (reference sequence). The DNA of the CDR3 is TGTGCCAGCAGCCGGGACAGCTCTAACTATGGCTACACCTTC. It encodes CASSRDSSNYGYTF.

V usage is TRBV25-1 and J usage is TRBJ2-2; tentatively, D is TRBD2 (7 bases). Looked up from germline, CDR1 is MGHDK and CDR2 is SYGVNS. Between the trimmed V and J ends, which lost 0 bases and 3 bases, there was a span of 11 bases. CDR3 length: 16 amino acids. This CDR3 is CASSEYKGGDTGELFF. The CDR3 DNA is TGTGCCAGCAGTGAATATAAAGGGGGGGACACCGGGGAGCTGTTTTTT.

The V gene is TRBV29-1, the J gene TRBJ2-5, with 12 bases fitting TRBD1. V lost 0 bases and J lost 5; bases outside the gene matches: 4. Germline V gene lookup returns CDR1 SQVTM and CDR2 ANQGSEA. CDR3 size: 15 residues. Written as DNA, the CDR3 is TGCAGCGTTGAAGAGGGACAGGGGGCAAGGGAGACCCAGTACTTC. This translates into CSVEEGQGARETQYF.

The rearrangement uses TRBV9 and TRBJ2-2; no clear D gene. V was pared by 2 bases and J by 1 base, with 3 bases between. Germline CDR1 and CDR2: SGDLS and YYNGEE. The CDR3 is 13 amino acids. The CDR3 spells CASSVGNTGELFF. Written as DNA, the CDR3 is TGTGCCAGCAGCGTCGGGAACACCGGGGAGCTGTTTTTT.

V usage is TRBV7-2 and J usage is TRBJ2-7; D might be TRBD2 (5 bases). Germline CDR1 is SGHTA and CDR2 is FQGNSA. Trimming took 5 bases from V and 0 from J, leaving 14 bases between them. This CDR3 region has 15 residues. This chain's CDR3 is CASSRSSFISYEQYF. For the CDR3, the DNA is TGTGCCAGCAGCCGCTCTAGCTTTATCTCCTACGAGCAGTACTTC.

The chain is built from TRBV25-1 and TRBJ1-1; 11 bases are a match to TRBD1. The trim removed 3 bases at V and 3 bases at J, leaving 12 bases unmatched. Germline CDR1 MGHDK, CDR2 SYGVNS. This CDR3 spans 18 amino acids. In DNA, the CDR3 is TGTGCCAGCAGTGACTCCGGACAGGGGGCCAGAAGGTACACTGAAGCTTTCTTT. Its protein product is CASSDSGQGARRYTEAFF.

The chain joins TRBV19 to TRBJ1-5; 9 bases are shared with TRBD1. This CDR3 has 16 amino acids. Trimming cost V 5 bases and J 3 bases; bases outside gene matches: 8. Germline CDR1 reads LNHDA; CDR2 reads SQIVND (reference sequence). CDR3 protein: CASSSGGTGFNQPQHF. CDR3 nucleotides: TGTGCCAGTAGTTCCGGAGGGACAGGGTTCAATCAGCCCCAGCATTTT.

The CDR3 nucleotides are TGTGCCTGGAGCCACGCTAGAGGGACTGAAGCTTTCTTT. This sequence encodes CAWSHARGTEAFF. The chain recombines TRBV30 with TRBJ1-1; D unclear. Deletions cut 3 bases from V and 5 bases from J, with 13 bases between. Germline V lookup: CDR1 GTSNPN, CDR2 SVGIG (reference sequence). This CDR3 contains 13 residues.

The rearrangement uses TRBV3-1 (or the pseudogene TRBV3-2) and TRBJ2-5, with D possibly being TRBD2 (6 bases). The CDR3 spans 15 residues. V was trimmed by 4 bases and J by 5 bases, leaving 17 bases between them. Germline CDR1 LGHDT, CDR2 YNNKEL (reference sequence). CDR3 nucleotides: TGTGCCAGCAGCCCTCTAACGGGGGTTAGGGAGACCCAGTACTTC. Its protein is CASSPLTGVRETQYF.

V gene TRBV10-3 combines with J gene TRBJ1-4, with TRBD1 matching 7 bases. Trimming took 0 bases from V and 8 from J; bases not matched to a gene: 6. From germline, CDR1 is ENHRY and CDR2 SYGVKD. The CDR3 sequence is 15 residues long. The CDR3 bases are TGTGCCATCAGTGAGTCAGGGACAGAAAAGGAAAAACTGTTTTTT. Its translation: CAISESGTEKEKLFF.

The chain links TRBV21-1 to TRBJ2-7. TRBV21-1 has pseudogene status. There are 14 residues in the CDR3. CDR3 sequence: CASSFHRADGEQYV. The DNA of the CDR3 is TGTGCCAGCAGTTTTCATAGGGCTGACGGCGAGCAGTACGTC.